The rows below give T cell receptor beta chains drawn from one sample of a study of T cells after yellow fever vaccination. TCRdb redid the calling of the 5' RACE reads with MiXCR, one entry per CDR3 protein. This sample yields a few hundred thousand distinct CDR3 sequences, of which 8.1% are seen a single time; roughly 15% belongs to the top ten. The sample was PBMCs, taken 45 days after the first yellow fever vaccination. The receptors were sampled from a young man who received the YFV17D yellow fever vaccine. CDR3s include the opening cysteine and the closing phenylalanine or tryptophan. D genes are given only for firm matches. Clone size appears in some rows only: once, few, many, or a class for an expanded clone.

CDR3nt: TGCGCCAGCAGCCAAGGGGTCTACAATGAGCAGTTCTTC
CDR3aa: CASSQGVYNEQFF
j_gene: TRBJ2-1
d_gene: .
len: 13
v_gene: TRBV4-3
abundance: .

CDR3nt: TGCAGTGCGGGGCGGCAAGAGACCCAGTACTTC
CDR3aa: CSAGRQETQYF
j_gene: TRBJ2-5
d_gene: .
len: 11
v_gene: TRBV20-1
abundance: many

CDR3nt: TGCGCCAGCGGAAGCGGAGAGGGCCGGGATACGCAGTATTTT
CDR3aa: CASGSGEGRDTQYF
j_gene: TRBJ2-3
d_gene: .
len: 14
v_gene: TRBV5-1
abundance: few

CDR3nt: TGTGCCATCAGCGACGGGAGACTAAACACTGAAGCTTTCTTT
CDR3aa: CAISDGRLNTEAFF
j_gene: TRBJ1-1
d_gene: .
len: 14
v_gene: TRBV10-3
abundance: .

CDR3nt: TGTGCCAGCAGCCAATGGGGGGGAAAGAACACTGAAGCTTTCTTT
CDR3aa: CASSQWGGKNTEAFF
j_gene: TRBJ1-1
d_gene: .
len: 15
v_gene: TRBV3-1
abundance: .

CDR3nt: TGTGCCAGCAGTGCGAGGGACCGTTCTCAGTACTTC
CDR3aa: CASSARDRSQYF
j_gene: TRBJ2-5
d_gene: .
len: 12
v_gene: TRBV27
abundance: few

CDR3nt: TGCGCCAGCAGCCAAGATTGGGCGGGGGGCATAAACACCGGGGAGCTGTTTTTT
CDR3aa: CASSQDWAGGINTGELFF
j_gene: TRBJ2-2
d_gene: TRBD2
len: 18
v_gene: TRBV4-3
abundance: few

CDR3nt: TGTGCCACCAGCAGAGGACAGGAGGGTTCACCCCTCCACTTT
CDR3aa: CATSRGQEGSPLHF
j_gene: TRBJ1-6
d_gene: .
len: 14
v_gene: TRBV15
abundance: .

CDR3nt: TGCAGTGGATTCCCCTACCTGGACGGAATTTATAGCTACACCTTC
CDR3aa: CSGFPYLDGIYSYTF
j_gene: TRBJ1-2
d_gene: .
len: 15
v_gene: TRBV20-1
abundance: many

CDR3nt: TGTGCCAGCAGCGCTCAGGGGGCTGGGGGGAATAATGAGCAGTTCTTC
CDR3aa: CASSAQGAGGNNEQFF
j_gene: TRBJ2-1
d_gene: TRBD1
len: 16
v_gene: TRBV4-2
abundance: few

CDR3nt: TGTGCCAGCAGTTACTCGAACACCGTCGGGCAGTACTTC
CDR3aa: CASSYSNTVGQYF
j_gene: TRBJ2-7
d_gene: .
len: 13
v_gene: TRBV6-5
abundance: .

CDR3nt: TGTGCCAGCAGTGAATCCCCGGACATATTTGAAGCTTTCTTT
CDR3aa: CASSESPDIFEAFF
j_gene: TRBJ1-1
d_gene: .
len: 14
v_gene: TRBV2
abundance: many

CDR3nt: TGCAGCGTTGGCGGGCAGGGGGTAGGAGAGACCCAGTACTTC
CDR3aa: CSVGGQGVGETQYF
j_gene: TRBJ2-5
d_gene: TRBD1
len: 14
v_gene: TRBV29-1
abundance: few

CDR3nt: TGCGCCAGCGGGACGGGGACAGGCACTACTCTGCAGTACTTC
CDR3aa: CASGTGTGTTLQYF
j_gene: TRBJ2-7
d_gene: TRBD1
len: 14
v_gene: TRBV5-1
abundance: .

CDR3nt: TGTGCCAGCAGTGAAGTTTATGTGGGACATAGCGGGGGGATTATGGGGGAGCAGTTCTTC
CDR3aa: CASSEVYVGHSGGIMGEQFF
j_gene: TRBJ2-1
d_gene: TRBD2
len: 20
v_gene: TRBV6-1
abundance: few

CDR3nt: TGCAGTGCTAGGACCTACAGGGGCTCGGGCTATGGCTACACCTTC
CDR3aa: CSARTYRGSGYGYTF
j_gene: TRBJ1-2
d_gene: TRBD1
len: 15
v_gene: TRBV20-1
abundance: few

CDR3nt: TGTGCCAGCAGTTGGCAGGGCGGGAATCCCTACGAGCAGTACTTC
CDR3aa: CASSWQGGNPYEQYF
j_gene: TRBJ2-7
d_gene: .
len: 15
v_gene: TRBV6-2/TRBV6-3
abundance: few

CDR3nt: TGTGCCAGCAGCTCCGAAGGGGGGAGATACGAGCAGTACTTC
CDR3aa: CASSSEGGRYEQYF
j_gene: TRBJ2-7
d_gene: .
len: 14
v_gene: TRBV7-2
abundance: .

CDR3nt: TGCGCCAGCAGCCCCACCGGGACCCTTAACGAGCAGTACTTC
CDR3aa: CASSPTGTLNEQYF
j_gene: TRBJ2-7
d_gene: .
len: 14
v_gene: TRBV5-1
abundance: .

CDR3nt: TGTGCCAGCAGACTCACAGGGACGTCCTACAATGAGCAGTTCTTC
CDR3aa: CASRLTGTSYNEQFF
j_gene: TRBJ2-1
d_gene: .
len: 15
v_gene: TRBV6-5
abundance: .

CDR3nt: TGCAGCGTGACCGAAACAGGGGGCGCAGACTATGGCTACACCTTC
CDR3aa: CSVTETGGADYGYTF
j_gene: TRBJ1-2
d_gene: TRBD1
len: 15
v_gene: TRBV29-1
abundance: .

CDR3nt: TGTGCCAGCAGCCCCCGGGTAGGATCTAATGAAAAACTGTTTTTT
CDR3aa: CASSPRVGSNEKLFF
j_gene: TRBJ1-4
d_gene: .
len: 15
v_gene: TRBV6-1
abundance: .

CDR3nt: TGTGCCAGCAGTCGGTACATGGGACAGGGGGCTGGCTATGGCTACACCTTC
CDR3aa: CASSRYMGQGAGYGYTF
j_gene: TRBJ1-2
d_gene: TRBD1
len: 17
v_gene: TRBV6-1
abundance: .

CDR3nt: TGTGCCAGCAGCTTAGTCTCGCGTGAGGGGGAGACCCAGTACTTC
CDR3aa: CASSLVSREGETQYF
j_gene: TRBJ2-5
d_gene: .
len: 15
v_gene: TRBV7-2
abundance: .

CDR3nt: TGTGCCAGCAGCGTAATAGCGGGGCCGAAAGAGACCCAGTACTTC
CDR3aa: CASSVIAGPKETQYF
j_gene: TRBJ2-5
d_gene: TRBD2
len: 15
v_gene: TRBV9
abundance: few

CDR3nt: TGCAGTGCCGTGACAGGGGGCTCCCCTTCAAACTATGGCTACACCTTC
CDR3aa: CSAVTGGSPSNYGYTF
j_gene: TRBJ1-2
d_gene: TRBD1
len: 16
v_gene: TRBV20-1
abundance: few

CDR3nt: TGTGCCAGCAGCTTTCCAGAATGGGGGCAGCCCCAGCATTTT
CDR3aa: CASSFPEWGQPQHF
j_gene: TRBJ1-5
d_gene: .
len: 14
v_gene: TRBV7-8
abundance: few

CDR3nt: TGCGCCAGCAGCATATCCGGGACAAGCTCTACGGTGCAGTACTTC
CDR3aa: CASSISGTSSTVQYF
j_gene: TRBJ2-7
d_gene: .
len: 15
v_gene: TRBV5-1
abundance: .

CDR3nt: TGTGCCAGCAGTTTGGCGAGCGGATTAAATGAGCAGTTCTTC
CDR3aa: CASSLASGLNEQFF
j_gene: TRBJ2-1
d_gene: .
len: 14
v_gene: TRBV27
abundance: few

CDR3nt: TGTGCCAGCAGCTTAGCGATTGGGGGGCGGACTGAAGCTTTCTTT
CDR3aa: CASSLAIGGRTEAFF
j_gene: TRBJ1-1
d_gene: .
len: 15
v_gene: TRBV7-6
abundance: few

CDR3nt: TGTGCCACCAGTGATCGACAGGGGAGTGTGTATGAGCAGTTCTTC
CDR3aa: CATSDRQGSVYEQFF
j_gene: TRBJ2-1
d_gene: TRBD1
len: 15
v_gene: TRBV24-1
abundance: few

CDR3nt: TGTGCCAGCAGATCGCGGGACAGGGCCGAAGAGGGCTCCTATAATTCACCCCTCCACTTT
CDR3aa: CASRSRDRAEEGSYNSPLHF
j_gene: TRBJ1-6
d_gene: TRBD1
len: 20
v_gene: TRBV11-2
abundance: .

CDR3nt: TGTGCCAGCAGTTACGGGACAGGGGACAATCAGCCCCAGCATTTT
CDR3aa: CASSYGTGDNQPQHF
j_gene: TRBJ1-5
d_gene: TRBD1
len: 15
v_gene: TRBV6-5
abundance: .

CDR3nt: TGTGCCACCAGCAGAGATCGACAGAACAATTCACCCCTCCACTTT
CDR3aa: CATSRDRQNNSPLHF
j_gene: TRBJ1-6
d_gene: .
len: 15
v_gene: TRBV15
abundance: few

CDR3nt: TGTGCCAGCTCCGAACAAGAAGCCAAAAACATTCAGTACTTC
CDR3aa: CASSEQEAKNIQYF
j_gene: TRBJ2-4
d_gene: .
len: 14
v_gene: TRBV18
abundance: many

CDR3nt: TGTGCCAGCACCTTCGGCGGGTGGTCCTCCTACGAGCAGTACTTC
CDR3aa: CASTFGGWSSYEQYF
j_gene: TRBJ2-7
d_gene: .
len: 15
v_gene: TRBV5-5
abundance: many

CDR3nt: TGTGCCAGCAGGTCGGGACTAGCGGGGTCTGGGGCCAACGTCCTGACTTTC
CDR3aa: CASRSGLAGSGANVLTF
j_gene: TRBJ2-6
d_gene: TRBD2
len: 17
v_gene: TRBV7-9
abundance: few

CDR3nt: TGCGCCAGCAGCTTGGCGACAGGGGCTAACTATGGCTACACCTTC
CDR3aa: CASSLATGANYGYTF
j_gene: TRBJ1-2
d_gene: TRBD1
len: 15
v_gene: TRBV5-1
abundance: few